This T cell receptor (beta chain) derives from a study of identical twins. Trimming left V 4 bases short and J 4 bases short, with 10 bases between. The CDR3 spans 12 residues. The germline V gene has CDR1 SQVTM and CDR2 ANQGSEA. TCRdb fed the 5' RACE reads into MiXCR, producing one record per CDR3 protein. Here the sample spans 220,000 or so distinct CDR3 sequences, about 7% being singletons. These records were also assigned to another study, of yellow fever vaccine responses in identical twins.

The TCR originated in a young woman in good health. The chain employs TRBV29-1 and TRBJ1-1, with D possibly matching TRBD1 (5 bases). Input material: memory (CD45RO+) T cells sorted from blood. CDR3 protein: CSVGQMLTEAFF. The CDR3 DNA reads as TGCAGCGTTGGACAGATGCTCACTGAAGCTTTCTTT. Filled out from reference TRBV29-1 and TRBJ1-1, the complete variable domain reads SAVISQKPSRDICQRGTSLTIQCQVDSQVTMMFWYRQQPGQSLTLIATANQGSEATYESGFVIDKFPISRPNLTFSTLTVSNMSPEDSSIYLCSVGQMLTEAFFGQGTRLTVV.